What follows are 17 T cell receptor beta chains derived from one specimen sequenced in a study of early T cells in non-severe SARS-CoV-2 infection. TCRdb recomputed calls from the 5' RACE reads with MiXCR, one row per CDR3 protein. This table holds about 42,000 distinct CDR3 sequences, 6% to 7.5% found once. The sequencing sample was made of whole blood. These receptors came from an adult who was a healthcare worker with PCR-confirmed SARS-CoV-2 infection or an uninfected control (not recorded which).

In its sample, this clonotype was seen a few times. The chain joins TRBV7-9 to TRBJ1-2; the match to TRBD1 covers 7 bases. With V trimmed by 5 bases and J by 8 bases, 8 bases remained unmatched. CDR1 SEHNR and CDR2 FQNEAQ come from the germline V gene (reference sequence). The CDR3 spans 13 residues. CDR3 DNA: TGTGCCAGCAGCCCCGGGACAGAGGGCGGCTACACCTTC. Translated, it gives CASSPGTEGGYTF.

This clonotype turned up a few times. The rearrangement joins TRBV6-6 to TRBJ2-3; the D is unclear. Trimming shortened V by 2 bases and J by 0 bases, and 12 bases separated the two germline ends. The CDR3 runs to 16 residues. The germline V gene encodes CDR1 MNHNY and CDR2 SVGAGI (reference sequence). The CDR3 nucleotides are TGTGCCAGCAGTTACGGCGGCAGTACTAGCACAGATACGCAGTATTTT. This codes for CASSYGGSTSTDTQYF.

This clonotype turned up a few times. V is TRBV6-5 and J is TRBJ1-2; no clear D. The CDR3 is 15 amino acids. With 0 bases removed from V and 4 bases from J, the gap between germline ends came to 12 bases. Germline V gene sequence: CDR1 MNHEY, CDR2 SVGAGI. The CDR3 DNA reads TGTGCCAGCAGTTACTCTCCCGGAGATATCTATGGCTACACCTTC. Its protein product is CASSYSPGDIYGYTF.

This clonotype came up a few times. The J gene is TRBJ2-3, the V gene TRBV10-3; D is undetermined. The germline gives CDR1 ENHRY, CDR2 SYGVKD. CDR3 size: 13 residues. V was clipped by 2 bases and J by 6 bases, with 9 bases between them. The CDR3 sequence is CAISEVRLDTQYF. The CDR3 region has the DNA TGTGCCATCAGTGAGGTTAGGCTTGATACGCAGTATTTT.

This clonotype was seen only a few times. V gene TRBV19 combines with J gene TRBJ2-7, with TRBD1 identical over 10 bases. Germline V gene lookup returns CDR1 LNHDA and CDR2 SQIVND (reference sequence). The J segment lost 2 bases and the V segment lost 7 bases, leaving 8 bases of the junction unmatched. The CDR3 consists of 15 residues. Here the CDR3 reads CASTPGTGATYEQYF. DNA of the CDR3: TGTGCCAGTACCCCGGGGACAGGGGCAACCTACGAGCAGTACTTC.

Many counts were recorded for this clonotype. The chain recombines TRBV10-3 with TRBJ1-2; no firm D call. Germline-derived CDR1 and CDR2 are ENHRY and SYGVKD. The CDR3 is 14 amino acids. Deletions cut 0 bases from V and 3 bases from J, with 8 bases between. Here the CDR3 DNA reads TGTGCCATCAGTGAGTCGGCAGGCCACTATGGCTACACCTTC. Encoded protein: CAISESAGHYGYTF.

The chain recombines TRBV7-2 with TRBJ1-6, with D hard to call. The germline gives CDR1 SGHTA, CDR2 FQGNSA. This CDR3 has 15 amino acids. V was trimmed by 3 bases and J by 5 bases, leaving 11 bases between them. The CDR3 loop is CASSFLGLDNSPLHF. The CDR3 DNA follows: TGTGCCAGCAGCTTTCTGGGCCTCGATAATTCACCCCTCCACTTT.

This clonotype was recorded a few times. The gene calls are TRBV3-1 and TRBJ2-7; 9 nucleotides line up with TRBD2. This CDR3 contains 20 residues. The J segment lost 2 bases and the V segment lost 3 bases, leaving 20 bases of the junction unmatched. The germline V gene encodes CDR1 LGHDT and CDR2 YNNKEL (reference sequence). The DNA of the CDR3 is TGTGCCAGCAGCCAGCAAGCGGGCGGGGGGGTAAAATTAAAGGCCTACGAGCAGTACTTC. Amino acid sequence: CASSQQAGGGVKLKAYEQYF.

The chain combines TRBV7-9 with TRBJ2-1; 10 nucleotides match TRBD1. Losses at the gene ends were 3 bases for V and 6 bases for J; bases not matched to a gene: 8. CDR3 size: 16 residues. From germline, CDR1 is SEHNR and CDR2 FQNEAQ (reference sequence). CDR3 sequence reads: CASSLSGTGALNEQFF. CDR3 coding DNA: TGTGCCAGCAGCTTGTCAGGGACAGGGGCTCTCAATGAGCAGTTCTTC.

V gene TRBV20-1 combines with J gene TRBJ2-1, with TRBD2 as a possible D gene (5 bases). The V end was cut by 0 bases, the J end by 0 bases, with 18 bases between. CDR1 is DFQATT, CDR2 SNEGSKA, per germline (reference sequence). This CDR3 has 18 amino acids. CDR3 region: CSARDVRPAESSYNEQFF. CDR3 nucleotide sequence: TGCAGTGCTAGAGATGTTAGACCAGCGGAAAGCTCCTACAATGAGCAGTTCTTC.

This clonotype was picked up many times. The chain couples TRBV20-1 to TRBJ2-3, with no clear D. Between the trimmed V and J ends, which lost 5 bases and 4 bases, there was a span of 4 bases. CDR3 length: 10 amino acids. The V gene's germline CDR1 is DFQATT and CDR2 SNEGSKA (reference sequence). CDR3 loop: CSAAADTQYF. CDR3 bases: TGCAGTGCTGCGGCAGATACGCAGTATTTT.

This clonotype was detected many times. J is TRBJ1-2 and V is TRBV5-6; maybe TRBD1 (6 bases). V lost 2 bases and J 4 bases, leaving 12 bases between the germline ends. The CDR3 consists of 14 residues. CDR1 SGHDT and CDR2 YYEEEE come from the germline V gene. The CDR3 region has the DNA TGTGCCAGCAGCTTCCTAACAGGGACCTATGGCTACACCTTC. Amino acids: CASSFLTGTYGYTF.

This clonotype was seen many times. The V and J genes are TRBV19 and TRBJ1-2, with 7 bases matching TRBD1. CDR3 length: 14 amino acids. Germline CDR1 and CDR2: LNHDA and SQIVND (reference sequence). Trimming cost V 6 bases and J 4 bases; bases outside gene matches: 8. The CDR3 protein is CASSSRGQAYGYTF. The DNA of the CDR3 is TGTGCCAGTAGCTCTCGCGGACAGGCCTATGGCTACACCTTC.

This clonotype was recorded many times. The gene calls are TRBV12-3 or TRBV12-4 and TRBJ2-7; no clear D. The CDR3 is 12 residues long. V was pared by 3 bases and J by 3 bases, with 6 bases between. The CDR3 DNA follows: TGTGCCAGCAGTTTGGGCTTCTACGAGCAGTACTTC. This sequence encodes CASSLGFYEQYF.

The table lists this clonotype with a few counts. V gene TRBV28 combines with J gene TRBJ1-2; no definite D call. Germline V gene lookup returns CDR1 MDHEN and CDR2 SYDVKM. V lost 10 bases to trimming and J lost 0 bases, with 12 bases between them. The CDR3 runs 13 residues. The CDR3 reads CATRRNSNYGYTF. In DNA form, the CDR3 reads TGTGCCACCCGACGGAACTCTAACTATGGCTACACCTTC.

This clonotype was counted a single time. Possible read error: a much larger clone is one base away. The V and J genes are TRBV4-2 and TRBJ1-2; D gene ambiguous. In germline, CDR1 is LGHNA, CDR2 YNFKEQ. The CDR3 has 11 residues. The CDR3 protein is CVSSQGGGYTF. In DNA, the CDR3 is TGTGTCAGCAGCCAAGGAGGTGGCTACACCTTC.

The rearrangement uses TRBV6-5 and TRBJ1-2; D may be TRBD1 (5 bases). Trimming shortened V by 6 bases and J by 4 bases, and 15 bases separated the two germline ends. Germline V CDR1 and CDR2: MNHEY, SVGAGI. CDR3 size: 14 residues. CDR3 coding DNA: TGTGCCAGCAGCTATGCAGGGATCCTCTATGGCTACACCTTC. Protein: CASSYAGILYGYTF.